The source of this T cell receptor beta chain is a study of tumor T cells in aggressive B-cell lymphoma. A note on this clone: Compared with germline, one end of the junction differs, possibly owing to a read error.

Data came from immunoSEQ multiplex PCR; TCRdb stores just in-frame clones and leaves some out. Of fewer than 950 clones listed, around 80% are singletons. The CDR3 spans 13 residues. Germline V lookup: CDR1 SGHNT, CDR2 YYREEE (reference sequence). Sequences were obtained from tumor tissue. The TCR comes from an adult with diffuse large B cell lymphoma. The chain employs TRBV5-4 and TRBJ2-5; D may be TRBD2 (5 bases). CDR3: CASSWGVPDEQYF. CDR3 nucleotide sequence: TGTGCTAGCAGCTGGGGAGTGCCCGATGAGCAGTACTTC.